The clone carrying this T cell receptor (beta chain) occurred once. The sample comes from a study of T cell repertoires in cytomegalovirus infection. The germline gives CDR1 DFQATT, CDR2 SNEGSKA (reference sequence). The V end was cut by 2 bases, the J end by 6 bases, with 19 bases between. The CDR3 extends over 15 amino acids. One entry per CDR3 protein, called by TCRdb with MiXCR from the reads. Of about 300,000 distinct CDR3 sequences listed, roughly a tenth are singletons. This receptor was taken from a human donor in good health (CMV status not recorded). Some clones in this sample may be carry-over from other donors' samples. Material for sequencing was PBMCs. This sequence joins TRBV20-1 and TRBJ1-2; tentatively, D is TRBD1 (5 bases). The CDR3 nucleotides read TGCAGTGCTAGACCCCCGGGGGGAGGGGCTAATGGCTACACCTTC. Translated, it gives CSARPPGGGANGYTF.